A single TCR beta chain is shown here with its context. Its antigen is as yet unknown. This entry is derived from a study of CD8 T cells in Susac syndrome. Random-hexamer reverse transcription was applied to about 0.45 to 1 ug RNA. The method of amplification for TCR beta CDR3 was immunoSEQ multiplex PCR, covering 54 Vbeta and 13 Jbeta. MiXCR, run by TCRdb on the immunoSEQ multiplex PCR reads, gives a single entry per CDR3 protein. This sample has some 120,000 distinct CDR3 sequences, with around 95% found just once. Germline V lookup: CDR1 SGHAT, CDR2 FQNNGV. There are 14 residues in the CDR3. The ends were cut back, 1 base at V and 4 bases at J, with 10 bases in the middle. Findings and caveats of the study: The authors found 15 to 20 Susac-specific public clones in total CD8+ repertoires and roughly 5 in CD8+ TEMRA repertoires. It was acknowledged by the study that relatively few individuals were included in its TCR sequencing and HLA analysis. The greatest CD8+ clonal expansion in Susac occurred in TEMRA cells and in active patients.

Specimen: CD8+ T cells from PBMCs. The chain is built from TRBV11-2 and TRBJ1-2; D gene uncertain. This receptor was taken from a human donor with Susac syndrome. DNA for the CDR3: TGTGCCAGCAGCTTAGGTCAGGAAGCCTATGGCTACACCTTC. The encoded protein is CASSLGQEAYGYTF. Filled out from reference TRBV11-2 and TRBJ1-2, the complete variable domain reads EAGVAQSPRYKIIEKRQSVAFWCNPISGHATLYWYQQILGQGPKLLIQFQNNGVVDDSQLPKDRFSAERLKGVDSTLKIQPAKLEDSAVYLCASSLGQEAYGYTFGSGTRLTVV.